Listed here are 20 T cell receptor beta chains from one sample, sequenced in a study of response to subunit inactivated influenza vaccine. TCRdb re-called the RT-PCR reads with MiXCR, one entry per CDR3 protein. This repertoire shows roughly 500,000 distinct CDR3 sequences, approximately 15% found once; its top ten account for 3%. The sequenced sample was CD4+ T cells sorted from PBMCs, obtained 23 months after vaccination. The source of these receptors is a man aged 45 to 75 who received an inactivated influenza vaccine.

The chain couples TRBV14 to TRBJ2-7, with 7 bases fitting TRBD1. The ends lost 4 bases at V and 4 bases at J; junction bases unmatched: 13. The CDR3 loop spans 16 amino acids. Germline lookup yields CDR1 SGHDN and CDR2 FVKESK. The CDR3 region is CASSPLMGRGYYEQYF. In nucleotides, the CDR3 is TGTGCCAGCAGCCCTTTAATGGGCAGGGGGTATTACGAGCAGTACTTC.

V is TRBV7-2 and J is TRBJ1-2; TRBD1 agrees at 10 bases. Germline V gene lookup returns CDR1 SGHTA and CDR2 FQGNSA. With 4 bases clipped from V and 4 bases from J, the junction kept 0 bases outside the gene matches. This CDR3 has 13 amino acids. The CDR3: CASSWDRGYGYTF. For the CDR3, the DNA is TGTGCCAGCAGCTGGGACAGGGGCTATGGCTACACCTTC.

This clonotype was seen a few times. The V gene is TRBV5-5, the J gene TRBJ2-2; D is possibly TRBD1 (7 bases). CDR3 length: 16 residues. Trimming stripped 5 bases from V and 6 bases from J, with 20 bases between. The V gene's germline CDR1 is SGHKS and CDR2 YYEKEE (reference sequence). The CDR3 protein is CASRRDATGVPGELFF. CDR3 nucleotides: TGTGCCAGCAGGCGGGACGCAACAGGGGTCCCCGGGGAGCTGTTTTTT. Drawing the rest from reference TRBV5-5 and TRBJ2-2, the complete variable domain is DAGVTQSPTHLIKTRGQQVTLRCSPISGHKSVSWYQQVLGQGPQFIFQYYEKEERGRGNFPDRFSARQFPNYSSELNVNALLLGDSALYLCASRRDATGVPGELFFGEGSRLTVL.

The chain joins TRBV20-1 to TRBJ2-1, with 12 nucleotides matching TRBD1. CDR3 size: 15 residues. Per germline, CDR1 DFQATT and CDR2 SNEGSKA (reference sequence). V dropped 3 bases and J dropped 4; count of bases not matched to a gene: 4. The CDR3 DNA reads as TGCAGTGCTAGGGGACAGGGGGCCAGATACAATGAGCAGTTCTTC. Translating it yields CSARGQGARYNEQFF.

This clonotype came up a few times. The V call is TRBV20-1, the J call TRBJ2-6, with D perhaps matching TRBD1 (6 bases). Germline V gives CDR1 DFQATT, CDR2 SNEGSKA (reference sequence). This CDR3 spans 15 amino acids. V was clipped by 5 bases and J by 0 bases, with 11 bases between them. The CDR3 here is CSALRQDSGANVLTF. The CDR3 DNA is TGCAGTGCTTTGAGACAGGACTCTGGGGCCAACGTCCTGACTTTC.

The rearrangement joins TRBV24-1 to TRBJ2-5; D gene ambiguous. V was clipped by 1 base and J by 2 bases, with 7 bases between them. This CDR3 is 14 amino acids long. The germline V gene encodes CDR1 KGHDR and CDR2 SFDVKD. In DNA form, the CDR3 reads TGTGCCACCAGTGATTTAGACGGACAAGAGACCCAGTACTTC. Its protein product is CATSDLDGQETQYF.

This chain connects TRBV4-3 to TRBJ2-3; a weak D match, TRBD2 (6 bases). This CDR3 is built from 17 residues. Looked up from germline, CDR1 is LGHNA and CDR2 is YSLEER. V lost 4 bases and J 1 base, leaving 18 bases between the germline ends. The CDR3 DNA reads TGCGCCAGCAGCCCAGGGATAGGCGGGATCCGCACAGATACGCAGTATTTT. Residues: CASSPGIGGIRTDTQYF.

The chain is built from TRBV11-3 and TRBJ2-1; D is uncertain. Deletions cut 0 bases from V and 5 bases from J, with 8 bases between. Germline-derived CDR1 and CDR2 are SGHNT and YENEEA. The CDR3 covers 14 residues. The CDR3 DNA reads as TGTGCCAGCAGCTTAGATGGACGAAACAATGAGCAGTTCTTC. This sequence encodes CASSLDGRNNEQFF. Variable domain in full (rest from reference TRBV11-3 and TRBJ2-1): EAGVVQSPRYKIIEKKQPVAFWCNPISGHNTLYWYLQNLGQGPELLIRYENEEAVDDSQLPKDRFSAERLKGVDSTLKIQPAELGDSAVYLCASSLDGRNNEQFFGPGTRLTVL.

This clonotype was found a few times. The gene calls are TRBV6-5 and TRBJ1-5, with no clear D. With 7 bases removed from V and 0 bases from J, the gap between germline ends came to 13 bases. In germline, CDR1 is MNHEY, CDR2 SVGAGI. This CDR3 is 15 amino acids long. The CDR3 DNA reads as TGTGCCAGCACCTCCCTCGAGTATAGCAATCAGCCCCAGCATTTT. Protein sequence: CASTSLEYSNQPQHF.

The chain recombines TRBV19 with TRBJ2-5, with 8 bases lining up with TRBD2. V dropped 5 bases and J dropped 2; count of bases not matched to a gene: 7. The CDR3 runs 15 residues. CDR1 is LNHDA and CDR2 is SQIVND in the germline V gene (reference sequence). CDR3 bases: TGTGCCAGTAGTCTCTGGGTAGCGGGACAAGAGACCCAGTACTTC. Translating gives CASSLWVAGQETQYF.

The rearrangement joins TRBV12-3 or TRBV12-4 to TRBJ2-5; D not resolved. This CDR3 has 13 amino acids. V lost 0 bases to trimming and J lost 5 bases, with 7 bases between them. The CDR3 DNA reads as TGTGCCAGCAGTTTAGCGGTGTGGGAGACCCAGTACTTC. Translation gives CASSLAVWETQYF.

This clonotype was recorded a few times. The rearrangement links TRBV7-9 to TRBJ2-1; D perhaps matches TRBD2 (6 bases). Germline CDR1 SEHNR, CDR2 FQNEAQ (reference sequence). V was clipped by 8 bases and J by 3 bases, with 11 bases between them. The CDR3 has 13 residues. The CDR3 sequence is CASARESYNEQFF. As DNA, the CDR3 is TGTGCCAGCGCCCGGGAGAGCTACAATGAGCAGTTCTTC.

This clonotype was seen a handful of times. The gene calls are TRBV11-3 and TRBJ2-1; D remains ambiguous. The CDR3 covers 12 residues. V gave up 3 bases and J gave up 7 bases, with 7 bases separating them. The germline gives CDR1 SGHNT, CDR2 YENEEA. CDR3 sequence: CASSFGMNEQFF. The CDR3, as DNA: TGTGCCAGCAGCTTTGGGATGAATGAGCAGTTCTTC.

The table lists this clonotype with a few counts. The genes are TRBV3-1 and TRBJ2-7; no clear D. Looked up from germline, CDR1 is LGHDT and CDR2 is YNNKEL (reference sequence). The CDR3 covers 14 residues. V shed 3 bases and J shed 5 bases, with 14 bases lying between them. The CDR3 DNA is TGTGCCAGCAGCCATTCGCAGCGCATGGACGAGCAGTACTTC. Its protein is CASSHSQRMDEQYF.

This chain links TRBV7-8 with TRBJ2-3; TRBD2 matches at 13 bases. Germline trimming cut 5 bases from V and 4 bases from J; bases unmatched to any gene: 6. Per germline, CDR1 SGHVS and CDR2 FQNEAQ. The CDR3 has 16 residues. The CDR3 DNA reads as TGTGCCAGCAGCGTAACTAGCGGGGGGGCCTCAGATACGCAGTATTTT. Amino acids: CASSVTSGGASDTQYF. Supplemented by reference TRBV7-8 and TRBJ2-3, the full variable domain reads GAGVSQSPRYKVAKRGQDVALRCDPISGHVSLFWYQQALGQGPEFLTYFQNEAQLDKSGLPSDRFFAERPEGSVSTLKIQRTQQEDSAVYLCASSVTSGGASDTQYFGPGTRLTVL.

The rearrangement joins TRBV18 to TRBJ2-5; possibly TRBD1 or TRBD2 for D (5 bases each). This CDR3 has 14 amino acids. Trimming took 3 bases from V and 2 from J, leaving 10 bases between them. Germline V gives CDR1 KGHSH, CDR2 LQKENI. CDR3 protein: CASSPGVPQETQYF. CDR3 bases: TGTGCCAGCTCACCGGGGGTACCGCAAGAGACCCAGTACTTC.

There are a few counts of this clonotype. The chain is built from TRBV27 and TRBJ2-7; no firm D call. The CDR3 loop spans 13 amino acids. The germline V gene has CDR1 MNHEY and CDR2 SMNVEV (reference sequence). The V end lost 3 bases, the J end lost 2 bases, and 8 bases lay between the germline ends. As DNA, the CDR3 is TGTGCCAGCAGTTTGACACGTACCTACGAGCAGTACTTC. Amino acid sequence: CASSLTRTYEQYF.

CDR3 sequence: CSARDWEQGGTDTQYF. The DNA for the CDR3 is TGCAGTGCTAGAGATTGGGAACAGGGCGGCACAGATACGCAGTATTTT. V and J are TRBV20-1 and TRBJ2-3, with TRBD1 as a possible D gene (6 bases). V was trimmed by 0 bases and J by 1 base, leaving 14 bases between them. Germline loops: CDR1 DFQATT, CDR2 SNEGSKA (reference sequence). The CDR3 loop spans 16 amino acids.

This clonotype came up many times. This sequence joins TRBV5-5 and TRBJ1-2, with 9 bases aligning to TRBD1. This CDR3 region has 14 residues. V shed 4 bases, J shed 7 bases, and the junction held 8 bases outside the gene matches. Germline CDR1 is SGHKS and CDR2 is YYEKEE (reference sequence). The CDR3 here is CASSPDGTGRGYTF. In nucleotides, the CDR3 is TGTGCCAGCAGCCCGGACGGGACAGGGCGTGGCTACACCTTC.

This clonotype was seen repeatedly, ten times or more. The CDR3 reads CASSYGQTQYF. The CDR3 nucleotides are TGTGCCAGCAGTTATGGTCAGACCCAGTACTTC. The chain uses TRBV6-6 and TRBJ2-5, with no clear D. The CDR3 is 11 residues long. V gave up 3 bases and J gave up 6 bases, with 5 bases separating them. CDR1 MNHNY and CDR2 SVGAGI come from the germline V gene (reference sequence).